The sequence of this T cell receptor (beta chain) was determined in a study of shared T cell receptors in the human thymus. The CDR3 loop spans 13 amino acids. CDR1 and CDR2 from the germline V gene are MNHEY and SVGAGI. V was shortened by 5 bases and J by 5 bases, with 12 bases between the two germline ends. TCRdb's table, derived via immunoSEQ multiplex PCR, lists solely in-frame clones and lacks some. The table includes approximately 760,000 clones, approximately 85% detected once. The same sample was also studied in work on human thymus T cells. This second report adds: Donation was from healthy Finnish infants who were having corrective surgery that addressed congenital heart defects. Thymic resections from corrective heart surgery supplied the tissue. Gene usage (both V and J) appeared biased in thymic and blood repertoires. Unrelated people showed highly overlapping thymic repertoires, related research reported.

The sample taken for sequencing was thymocytes. The receptor was isolated from a girl less than two years old with a congenital heart defect. V is TRBV6-5 and J is TRBJ2-5, with a weak D call TRBD2 (5 bases). The CDR3 loop reads CASSTLAGETQYF. The CDR3 DNA is TGTGCCAGCAGTACCCTAGCCGGGGAGACCCAGTACTTC.